The 30 T cell receptor beta chains reported below all come from one sample, sequenced in a study of CD8+ T cells in alopecia areata. Extraction and reverse transcription of RNA yielded cDNA as the sequencing template. Measured with immunoSEQ multiplex PCR; TCRdb has only the in-frame clones, and not every one. The data show under 2,000 clones, with none appearing a single time. The sample comprised lesional skin. The source is a C3H/HeJ mouse with alopecia areata. As its MHC haplotype, the strain has H2-k.

This clone was detected only a few times. Germline and genes: mouse. The read comes to an end 4 residues before the CDR3 does, leaving the germline J gene to fill in the end. V usage is TRBV3 and J usage is TRBJ2-7, with TRBD1 identical over 8 bases. Germline loops: CDR1 SNHLY, CDR2 FYNGKV (reference sequence). This CDR3 is built from 11 residues. Partial CDR3 DNA: TGTGCCAGCAGGACAGGGGAT. This encodes CASRTGD. The entire CDR3 sequence reads CASRTGDEQYF.

Many counts were recorded for this clone. All gene names here are mouse names. The read ends 4 residues shy of where the CDR3 ends; the end is completed using the germline J gene. This chain joins TRBV13-2 and TRBJ2-4; 13 nucleotides agree with TRBD2. The CDR3 totals 16 residues. The V segment lost 0 bases and the J segment 3 bases; nucleotides outside the gene matches: 1. From germline, CDR1 is NNHNN and CDR2 SYGAGS (reference sequence). This CDR3 reads CASGDGGLGGQNTLYF. CDR3 bases read: TGTGCCAGCGGTGATGGGGGACTGGGGGGGCAAAAC.

In its sample, this clone was seen many times. Genes and germline are mouse. The CDR3 end falls 4 residues outside the read, so it is completed with the germline J gene. The chain couples TRBV16 to TRBJ1-2; tentatively, D is TRBD1 (5 bases). The germline CDR1 and CDR2 sequences are SGHSA and FRNQAP. Trimming shortened V by 0 bases and J by 3 bases, and 5 bases separated the two germline ends. There are 13 residues in the CDR3. CDR3 sequence reads: CASSLDRDSDYTF. CDR3 DNA, as far as it was read: TGTGCAAGCAGCTTAGACAGGGACTCC.

This clone appeared many times. Gene names and germline match the mouse. Read data end 4 residues before the CDR3 end; the end is taken from the germline J gene. Other DNA sequences of this sample code for an identical CDR3. V usage is TRBV13-3 and J usage is TRBJ2-7; 9 bases are a match to TRBD1. This CDR3 spans 12 amino acids. Germline V gives CDR1 NNHDY, CDR2 SYVADS. CDR3 DNA (partial): TGTGCCAGCAGGACAGGGGGGTAT. Translating it yields CASRTGGY. The entire CDR3 protein reads CASRTGGYEQYF.

The sample holds a few counts of this clone. The gene names given are mouse names. The DNA ends 4 residues before the CDR3 does, and the rest of the CDR3 is filled in from the germline J gene. The chain is built from TRBV13-2 and TRBJ1-1, with a weak D call TRBD1 (6 bases). The CDR3 covers 16 residues. V was clipped by 0 bases and J by 0 bases, with 12 bases between them. From germline, CDR1 is NNHNN and CDR2 SYGAGS (reference sequence). The CDR3 bases that were read are TGTGCCAGCGGTGATGAAGGGGGGCCAGCAAACACA. Encoded protein: CASGDEGGPANT. The full CDR3 protein is CASGDEGGPANTEVFF.

This clone has at least ten counts. Germline and genes here are mouse. Coverage ceases 4 residues before the CDR3 finishes, and the germline J gene fills in the end. This chain uses TRBV19 with TRBJ1-4, with no clear D. Germline V lookup: CDR1 FNHDT, CDR2 SITEND (reference sequence). This CDR3 region has 11 residues. V dropped 5 bases and J dropped 5 bases, with 4 bases sitting between them. CDR3 bases read: TGTGCCAGCAGCCCTAACGAA. It is translated as CASSPNE. The CDR3 in full is CASSPNERLFF.

Concerning this clone itself: TCRdb's protein and the translated DNA diverge at residue 8; the protein reported here is the translation of the DNA. Each gene name is a mouse one. The part of the CDR3 DNA that was read is TGTGCCAGCAGTGGTAAAGACACC. This encodes CASSGKDT. The CDR3, in full, reads CASSGKDTLYF. The rearrangement uses TRBV13-3 and TRBJ1-6; D unresolved. The read terminates 3 residues ahead of where the CDR3 ends, so the germline J gene completes it. TRBJ1-6 is an ORF; its function is uncertain. Germline V CDR1 and CDR2: NNHDY, SYVADS. This CDR3 is 11 amino acids long.

This clone has at least ten counts. At residue 16, the DNA translation does not agree with TCRdb's protein; the protein displayed here is the one encoded by the DNA. Genes here carry mouse names. CDR3 bases read: TGTGCCAGCAGTGATGGTCACAGGGGGCGTAGGGATTCTGGAAATACG. Translated: CASSDGHRGRRDSGNT. The complete CDR3 protein is CASSDGHRGRRDSGNTLYF. This rearrangement joins TRBV13-3 to TRBJ1-3; the match to TRBD1 covers 9 bases. From the germline J gene comes the end of the CDR3, since the read stops 3 residues before it. Germline trimming cut 0 bases from V and 0 bases from J; bases unmatched to any gene: 10. The CDR3 contains 19 residues. CDR1 and CDR2 (germline): NNHDY, SYVADS.

To note about this clone: The genes and germline here are from mouse. The read is 4 residues too short to cover the CDR3 end, so that end is filled in from the germline J gene. The gene calls are TRBV13-1 and TRBJ2-7; 12 positions match TRBD2. The junction had 5 bases not matched to a gene; V was cut back by 4 bases and J by 3 bases. The germline gives CDR1 NSHNY, CDR2 SYGAGN. The CDR3 runs 15 residues. The DNA read from the CDR3 is TGTGCCAGCAGTACCCGGACTGGGGGGGGCTAT. Its translation is CASSTRTGGGY. The entire CDR3 protein is CASSTRTGGGYEQYF.

This clone was seen at least ten times. A far more abundant clone sits one base away, making this likely a read error. Gene names and germline refer to mouse. The CDR3 extends 4 residues past the end of the read, so its final part is completed from the germline J gene. The same CDR3 is also encoded by other DNA sequences in this sample. The chain couples TRBV13-1 to TRBJ1-2; D is unresolved. V lost 3 bases to trimming and J lost 2 bases, with 8 bases between them. Germline V gene sequence: CDR1 NSHNY, CDR2 SYGAGN. CDR3 length: 13 residues. The CDR3 bases that were read are TGTGCCAGCAGTGGGACTGGGAACTCC. Translation: CASSGTGNS. The CDR3, in full, reads CASSGTGNSDYTF.

Remarks on this clone: At residue 15, the DNA translation does not agree with TCRdb's protein; the protein displayed here is the one encoded by the DNA. Germline and genes here are mouse. The read falls 3 residues short of the CDR3 end, and the missing part is taken from the germline J gene. The chain couples TRBV13-3 to TRBJ1-3, with TRBD1 matching over 11 bases. CDR3 length equals 18 residues. Germline lookup yields CDR1 NNHDY and CDR2 SYVADS. CDR3 DNA, as far as it was read: TGTGCCAGCGGTGAGGGGGACAGGGGGACCCATTCTGGAAATACG. Translated: CASGEGDRGTHSGNT. The entire CDR3 is CASGEGDRGTHSGNTLYF.

Regarding this clone: Mouse gene names apply. CDR3 residues: CASSEGQGGQNTLYF. The part of the CDR3 DNA that was read is TGTGCCAGCAGTGAGGGACAGGGCGGTCAAAAC. V gene TRBV13-3 combines with J gene TRBJ2-4, with TRBD1 matching over 9 bases. The read finishes 4 residues shy of the CDR3 end, and the germline J gene is used to complete it. J was trimmed by 1 base and V by 2 bases; bases with no gene match: 2. The CDR3 covers 15 residues. Germline lookup yields CDR1 NNHDY and CDR2 SYVADS. The full variable domain, with the rest looked up from reference TRBV13-3 and TRBJ2-4, is EAAVTQSPRSKVAVTGGKVTLSCHQTNNHDYMYWYRQDTGHGLRLIHYSYVADSTEKGDIPDGYKASRPSQENFSLILELASLSQTAVYFCASSEGQGGQNTLYFGAGTRLSVL.

This clone occurred many times. Gene and germline names: mouse. The missing CDR3 end, 4 residues past where the read stops, is filled in from the germline J gene. The chain employs TRBV13-1 and TRBJ2-3, with TRBD2 identical over 11 bases. V gave up 3 bases and J gave up 0 bases; unmatched junction bases: 3. This CDR3 has 16 amino acids. Germline V gene sequence: CDR1 NSHNY, CDR2 SYGAGN. The CDR3 protein is CASSGDWGPSAETLYF. The DNA read from the CDR3 is TGTGCCAGCAGTGGGGACTGGGGGCCTAGTGCAGAA.

This clone was observed at least ten times. The protein listed by TCRdb differs at residue 11 from the translated DNA, so the DNA translation is shown. Gene names follow the mouse nomenclature. This sample also contains other DNA sequences that code for the same CDR3. The CDR3 bases that were read are TGTGCCAGCAGTCCGACTGGGGGACAAGACACC. It is translated as CASSPTGGQDT. The entire CDR3 reads CASSPTGGQDTLYF. The chain uses TRBV19 and TRBJ1-6, with D perhaps matching TRBD1 (6 bases). The CDR3 end is not reached by the read, which stops 3 residues before it; the germline J gene fills it in. TRBJ1-6 falls under the ORF class, with uncertain function. The germline V gene has CDR1 FNHDT and CDR2 SITEND (reference sequence). The CDR3 totals 14 residues.

This clone came up many times. Gene names denote mouse genes. The CDR3 end lies 4 residues beyond the end of the read and is filled in from the germline J gene. The V gene is TRBV29, the J gene TRBJ2-3, with D possibly matching TRBD1 (6 bases). Trimming took off 7 bases at V and 0 bases at J, with 11 bases between the two ends. Germline loops: CDR1 MSHET, CDR2 SYDVDS. This CDR3 region has 14 residues. The CDR3 DNA, read in part, is TGTGCTAGCACCTTGGGACATAGTGCAGAA. It codes for CASTLGHSAE. The CDR3, in full, reads CASTLGHSAETLYF.

This clone was seen ten or more times. Mouse germline and gene names are used. The CDR3 bases that were read are TGTGCCAGCAGTGATGGGACAGGGGAC. Translated: CASSDGTGD. The entire CDR3 is CASSDGTGDTQYF. J is TRBJ2-5 and V is TRBV13-1; 8 bases are shared with TRBD1. The read falls 4 residues short of the CDR3 end, and the missing part is taken from the germline J gene. This CDR3 contains 13 residues. Looked up from germline, CDR1 is NSHNY and CDR2 is SYGAGN.

A word on this clone: Gene labels here are mouse ones. The read halts 4 residues ahead of the CDR3 end, with the missing end drawn from the germline J gene. The rearrangement joins TRBV13-2 to TRBJ2-7, with D perhaps TRBD2 (6 bases). Germline V CDR1 and CDR2: NNHNN, SYGAGS (reference sequence). V dropped 2 bases and J dropped 3 bases, with 12 bases sitting between them. The CDR3 covers 14 residues. CDR3: CASGEPRGDYEQYF. Partial CDR3 DNA: TGTGCCAGCGGTGAACCCCGGGGGGACTAT.

This clone was picked up many times. Gene and germline names: mouse. The sequence runs out 4 residues before the end of the CDR3; the remainder is reconstructed from the germline J gene. The chain carries TRBV4 and TRBJ1-2, with TRBD1 as a possible D gene (5 bases). This CDR3 spans 14 amino acids. Trimming took off 4 bases at V and 0 bases at J, with 9 bases between the two ends. The germline gives CDR1 LGHDT, CDR2 YNNKQL (reference sequence). CDR3 DNA, as far as it was read: TGTGCCAGCAGCTGTGACAGAGCAAACTCC. Translated, it gives CASSCDRANS. The full-length CDR3 reads as CASSCDRANSDYTF.

Details on this clone: TCRdb and the translated DNA give different amino acids at residue 16; the protein presented here is the one translated from the DNA. Germline and genes: mouse. The read is 3 residues too short to cover the CDR3 end, so that end is filled in from the germline J gene. The chain has TRBV13-1 and TRBJ1-3; 9 bases line up with TRBD1. This CDR3 is built from 19 residues. Germline V gene lookup returns CDR1 NSHNY and CDR2 SYGAGN. CDR3 region: CASSDEHRGRRDSENTLYF. The CDR3 DNA, read in part, is TGTGCCAGCAGTGATGAACACAGGGGGCGTAGGGATTCTGAAAATACG.

This clone was counted a few times. The germline and genes are mouse ones. The read finishes 4 residues shy of the CDR3 end, and the germline J gene is used to complete it. This rearrangement joins TRBV13-1 to TRBJ1-2; TRBD1 matches at 8 bases. Germline loops: CDR1 NSHNY, CDR2 SYGAGN. J lost 1 base, V lost 4 bases, and 6 bases had no gene match. CDR3 length equals 15 residues. CDR3 DNA, as far as it was read: TGTGCCAGCAGTATAGGAGACAGGGGAAACTCC. Its protein is CASSIGDRGNS. The CDR3 as a whole reads CASSIGDRGNSDYTF.

Turning to this clone: The TCRdb protein fails to match the DNA translation at residue 13; the protein reported here was translated from the DNA. Germline and genes here are mouse. With the read ending 3 residues before the CDR3 end, the germline J gene is used to fill in that end. This chain joins TRBV13-2 and TRBJ1-6; TRBD1 aligns across 7 bases. TRBJ1-6 has ORF status, its function being uncertain. CDR1 is NNHNN and CDR2 is SYGAGS in the germline V gene (reference sequence). J was trimmed by 1 base and V by 5 bases; bases with no gene match: 6. This CDR3 has 16 amino acids. The sequenced CDR3 bases are TGTGCCAGCGGGACAGGGAGAGGATCCTATAATTCGCCC. It translates to CASGTGRGSYNSP. The entire CDR3 sequence reads CASGTGRGSYNSPLYF.

Worth noting for this clone: The DNA translation disagrees with the TCRdb protein at residue 14, so the protein in this description comes from the DNA. A far larger clone is just one base off, so this is likely a read error. Gene names are the mouse ones. Coverage ceases 3 residues before the CDR3 finishes, and the germline J gene fills in the end. This chain joins TRBV13-2 and TRBJ1-6, with TRBD1 identical over 12 bases. TRBJ1-6 is treated as an ORF (open reading frame) with a function not yet certain. The CDR3 sequence is 17 residues long. The germline V gene has CDR1 NNHNN and CDR2 SYGAGS (reference sequence). V lost 0 bases and J lost 5; bases outside the gene matches: 3. The DNA read from the CDR3 is TGTGCCAGCGGTGATGGGGACAGGGGGCGGGATAATTCGCCC. Encoded protein: CASGDGDRGRDNSP. The full CDR3 is CASGDGDRGRDNSPLYF.

Of note for this clone: A far larger clone is just one base off, so this is likely a read error. The genes and germline here are from mouse. With the read ending 4 residues before the CDR3 end, the germline J gene is used to fill in that end. The V gene is TRBV19, the J gene TRBJ1-2; perhaps TRBD1 as D (6 bases). V was clipped by 5 bases and J by 0 bases, with 11 bases between them. The CDR3 has 14 residues. Germline V gene sequence: CDR1 FNHDT, CDR2 SITEND (reference sequence). The sequenced CDR3 bases are TGTGCCAGCAGCACGGACAGCGCAAACTCC. Translated, it gives CASSTDSANS. The entire CDR3 protein reads CASSTDSANSDYTF.

This clone was detected many times. The genes and germline here are from mouse. The read terminates 4 residues before the CDR3 end, so the remaining end is supplied by the germline J gene. This chain links TRBV13-2 with TRBJ2-3; TRBD1 matches 8 bases. The V gene end was trimmed by 0 bases and the J gene end by 1 base; junction bases not matched to a gene: 7. This CDR3 has 17 residues. Per germline, CDR1 NNHNN and CDR2 SYGAGS (reference sequence). CDR3 sequence: CASGDAQGAPGAETLYF. The covered CDR3 bases are TGTGCCAGCGGTGATGCTCAGGGGGCGCCGGGTGCAGAA.

This clone was observed a handful of times. Here the gene names and germline are mouse. The read comes to an end 4 residues before the CDR3 does, leaving the germline J gene to fill in the end. The chain employs TRBV14 and TRBJ1-1; 7 bases align to TRBD1. Germline CDR1 reads SGHDT; CDR2 reads FRDEAV. The CDR3 has 13 residues. V lost 4 bases to trimming and J lost 3 bases; unmatched junction nucleotides: 3. The CDR3 sequence: CASSNRGHTEVFF. Partial CDR3 DNA: TGTGCCAGCAGTAACAGGGGTCACACA.

This clone was found a few times. Gene names are mouse gene names. Read coverage stops 4 residues before the CDR3 terminus; the germline J gene supplies the remainder. This sequence joins TRBV2 and TRBJ2-5; 7 nucleotides line up with TRBD2. The CDR3 sequence is 15 residues long. Germline values: CDR1 LGHNA, CDR2 YSYQKL. The CDR3 region is CASSQEGLGEDTQYF. Incomplete CDR3 DNA: TGTGCCAGCAGCCAAGAGGGGCTGGGGGAAGAC.

At least ten counts were recorded for this clone. TCRdb gives a protein that differs at residue 14 from what the DNA encodes, so the protein here is translated from the DNA. The gene names here belong to mouse. The missing CDR3 end, 3 residues past where the read stops, is filled in from the germline J gene. This rearrangement joins TRBV31 to TRBJ1-3; the D gene is possibly TRBD1 (6 bases). The germline gives CDR1 GKSSPN, CDR2 SITVG. V lost 0 bases, J lost 0 bases, and 15 bases lay in between. The CDR3 extends over 17 amino acids. CDR3 loop: CAWSLGHHIHSGNTLYF. The covered CDR3 bases are TGTGCCTGGAGTCTGGGACACCATATACATTCTGGAAATACG.

Regarding this clone: TCRdb's protein and the translated DNA diverge at residue 11; the protein reported here is the translation of the DNA. This likely traces to a read error, being one base from a far larger clone. The gene symbols are mouse symbols. Read sequence stops 3 residues before the CDR3 end, and the germline J gene provides the missing end. The rearrangement links TRBV13-3 to TRBJ1-6; 9 bases line up with TRBD1. TRBJ1-6 is assigned to the ORF class and has an uncertain function. Germline V gives CDR1 NNHDY, CDR2 SYVADS. This CDR3 spans 14 amino acids. Germline trimming cut 5 bases from V and 7 bases from J; bases unmatched to any gene: 4. The CDR3 bases that were read are TGTGCCAGCAGACAGGGGGCTGTCAATTCGCCC. This gives the protein CASRQGAVNSP. The entire CDR3 reads CASRQGAVNSPLYF.

In the case of this clone: A read error is likely here: a far larger clone is one base away. Mouse gene names and germline throughout. With the read ending 4 residues before the CDR3 end, the germline J gene is used to fill in that end. The chain uses TRBV2 and TRBJ2-2, with 8 bases aligning to TRBD1. The trim removed 6 bases at V and 3 bases at J, leaving 6 bases unmatched. Germline-derived CDR1 and CDR2 are LGHNA and YSYQKL. The CDR3 runs to 15 residues. The covered CDR3 bases are TGTGCCAGCAGTACCAGGGGGCTAGACACCGGG. Translated: CASSTRGLDTG. The whole CDR3 sequence is CASSTRGLDTGQLYF.

This clone was seen a few times. These gene names are mouse names. The read ends 4 residues before the CDR3 terminus; that terminus is restored from the germline J gene. The chain combines TRBV29 with TRBJ1-2; D gene unclear. This CDR3 is 13 amino acids long. Germline values: CDR1 MSHET, CDR2 SYDVDS. Between the trimmed V and J ends, which lost 5 bases and 0 bases, there was a span of 7 bases. The sequenced CDR3 bases are TGTGCTAGCAGTAACACATCAAACTCC. Translation: CASSNTSNS. The CDR3 as a whole reads CASSNTSNSDYTF.